This T cell receptor beta chain came from a study of cytomegalovirus exposure and HLA in healthy donors. Study results and caveats: Cytomegalovirus association was listed for around 170 TCR beta chains. Whilst most TCR sequences proved rare, a subset of public TCRs occurred across many donors.

As concerns this clone: The antigen remains undetermined.

This CDR3 contains 13 residues. Trimming left V 4 bases short and J 2 bases short, with 9 bases between. Germline values: CDR1 SGHRS, CDR2 YFSETQ. Data came from immunoSEQ multiplex PCR; TCRdb stores just in-frame clones and leaves some out. The sample contains some 140,000 clones, almost 85% of which appear only once. This clonotype was sampled from a woman in her thirties in good health and CMV-seronegative. This sequence joins TRBV5-1 and TRBJ2-5; D may be TRBD1 (6 bases). The sample was PBMCs. CDR3 residues: CASSEGQQETQYF. In nucleotides, the CDR3 is TGCGCCAGCAGCGAAGGACAGCAAGAGACCCAGTACTTC. Using reference TRBV5-1 and TRBJ2-5 for the parts outside the CDR3, the full variable domain is KAGVTQTPRYLIKTRGQQVTLSCSPISGHRSVSWYQQTPGQGLQFLFEYFSETQRNKGNFPGRFSGRQFSNSRSEMNVSTLELGDSALYLCASSEGQQETQYFGPGTRLLVL.